The rows below give T cell receptor beta chains drawn from one sample of a study of CD8 T cells in ankylosing spondylitis. MiXCR was run by TCRdb on the 5' RACE reads, yielding one entry per CDR3 protein. Of roughly 180,000 distinct CDR3 sequences in the sample, approximately 9.9% are singletons; the top ten hold around 15%. The sequencing input was blood, either unsorted or a sorted T cell fraction (not recorded which). The receptors were gathered from a female donor with ankylosing spondylitis or in good health (not recorded which). CDR3s include the opening cysteine and the closing phenylalanine or tryptophan. The order of the fields is J gene, V gene, clone size, D gene, CDR3 protein, CDR3 DNA. D genes are given only for firm matches. Only part of the rows carry a size: once, few, many, or a class if the clone is expanded.

TRBJ2-3,TRBV6-5,.,.,CASSYGGPKGDTQYF,TGTGCCAGCAGTTACGGGGGCCCCAAGGGAGATACGCAGTATTTT
TRBJ2-5,TRBV5-6,many,TRBD2,CASSLEPALADLSETQYF,TGTGCCAGCAGCTTGGAACCCGCGCTAGCGGACCTTTCGGAGACCCAGTACTTC
TRBJ1-2,TRBV9,.,.,CASSVADDARLGYTF,TGTGCCAGCAGCGTAGCGGATGACGCCCGACTAGGCTACACCTTC
TRBJ2-1,TRBV20-1,few,.,CSARPSGSSYNEQFF,TGCAGTGCTAGACCCAGCGGATCCTCCTACAATGAGCAGTTCTTC
TRBJ2-3,TRBV27,.,TRBD2,CASSTVIAGGTSSTDTQYF,TGTGCCAGCAGTACCGTAATAGCGGGAGGTACCTCTAGCACAGATACGCAGTATTTT
TRBJ2-1,TRBV7-9,few,.,CASSLGDPPYF,TGTGCCAGCAGCTTAGGGGATCCCCCCTACTTC
TRBJ1-1,TRBV7-6,.,.,CASSLGSHTEAFF,TGTGCCAGCAGCTTAGGATCCCACACTGAAGCTTTCTTT
TRBJ2-2,TRBV7-3,few,.,CASSLTEGGAGELFF,TGTGCCAGCAGCTTAACTGAGGGGGGAGCCGGGGAGCTGTTTTTT
TRBJ2-7,TRBV7-9,many,TRBD2,CASSLQREAYEQYF,TGTGCCAGCAGCTTACAGCGGGAGGCCTACGAGCAGTACTTC
TRBJ1-2,TRBV20-1,.,.,CSLLDGYTF,TGCAGTCTTCTAGACGGCTACACCTTC
TRBJ2-5,TRBV7-9,few,.,CASSRFGETQYF,TGTGCCAGCAGCCGCTTCGGGGAGACCCAGTACTTC
TRBJ2-7,TRBV2,.,TRBD2,CASVGLGSLEQYF,TGTGCCAGCGTGGGACTAGGTTCTCTCGAGCAGTACTTC
TRBJ1-1,TRBV12-3/TRBV12-4,many,.,CASSLTGRNTEAFF,TGTGCCAGCAGTTTAACCGGACGGAACACTGAAGCTTTCTTT
TRBJ1-4,TRBV7-6,few,.,CASSLGPEKLFF,TGTGCCAGCAGCTTGGGACCTGAAAAACTGTTTTTT
TRBJ2-1,TRBV9,few,TRBD2,CASSTHREGWDEQFF,TGTGCCAGCAGCACCCATAGGGAGGGGTGGGATGAGCAGTTCTTC
TRBJ2-1,TRBV5-6,many,.,CASVGGGSVYNEQFF,TGTGCCAGCGTTGGAGGGGGCTCCGTCTACAATGAGCAGTTCTTC
TRBJ1-1,TRBV27,few,.,CASSSLGYTEAFF,TGTGCCAGCAGTTCTCTAGGGTACACTGAAGCTTTCTTT
TRBJ1-2,TRBV6-1,.,.,CASRFGGFYGYTF,TGTGCCAGCCGGTTTGGGGGTTTCTATGGCTACACCTTC
TRBJ2-7,TRBV4-3,many,.,CASSQGQGSSYEQYF,TGCGCCAGCAGCCAGGGGCAGGGGTCGTCCTACGAGCAGTACTTC
TRBJ2-3,TRBV20-1,.,.,CSAIEVGITDTQYF,TGCAGTGCCATCGAGGTTGGGATCACAGATACGCAGTATTTT
TRBJ2-7,TRBV4-3,.,TRBD2,CASSQGLAGASEQYF,TGCGCCAGCAGCCAAGGACTAGCGGGAGCGAGCGAGCAGTACTTC
TRBJ2-3,TRBV28,.,TRBD2,CASSPLAGGSTDTQYF,TGTGCCAGCAGTCCCCTAGCGGGGGGGAGCACAGATACGCAGTATTTT
TRBJ1-1,TRBV29-1,few,.,CSVEGGTEAFF,TGCAGCGTTGAGGGGGGCACTGAAGCTTTCTTT
TRBJ2-1,TRBV27,many,.,CASSPGGYNEQFF,TGCGCCAGCAGTCCGGGTGGGTACAATGAGCAGTTCTTC
TRBJ2-3,TRBV27,many,TRBD2,CASSALAGGRNTQYF,TGTGCCAGCAGTGCCCTAGCGGGAGGTAGGAATACGCAGTATTTT
TRBJ2-7,TRBV18,many,.,CASSPGAEEQYF,TGTGCCAGCTCACCCGGAGCTGAGGAGCAGTACTTC
TRBJ1-1,TRBV27,few,.,CATYPGGGTEAFF,TGTGCCACCTACCCCGGGGGGGGCACTGAAGCTTTCTTT
TRBJ2-1,TRBV12-3/TRBV12-4,many,TRBD2,CASLGLVYNEQFF,TGTGCCAGCCTCGGACTAGTATACAATGAGCAGTTCTTC
TRBJ2-1,TRBV12-3/TRBV12-4,many,TRBD2,CASSPTSGRGFNEQFF,TGTGCCAGCAGCCCTACTAGCGGGAGGGGTTTCAATGAGCAGTTCTTC
TRBJ2-1,TRBV11-1,.,TRBD2,CGLGGSTSGSSSYNEQFF,TGTGGTCTCGGGGGGTCAACTAGCGGGAGTAGCTCCTACAATGAGCAGTTCTTC
TRBJ2-1,TRBV20-1,many,.,CSAQTGTEQFF,TGCAGTGCGCAGACAGGAACTGAGCAGTTCTTC
TRBJ2-1,TRBV7-9,.,.,CASSSGPALQFF,TGTGCCAGCAGCTCGGGACCGGCATTGCAGTTCTTC
TRBJ1-5,TRBV6-2/TRBV6-3,few,TRBD1,CASRDRDSNQPQHF,TGTGCCAGCAGGGACCGGGACAGTAATCAGCCCCAGCATTTT
TRBJ2-1,TRBV4-3,many,TRBD2,CASSQDGGTSGDEQFF,TGCGCCAGCAGCCAAGATGGGGGGACTAGCGGCGATGAGCAGTTCTTC
TRBJ2-1,TRBV9,.,.,CASSHLNEQFF,TGTGCCAGCAGCCACCTCAATGAGCAGTTCTTC
TRBJ2-3,TRBV27,many,TRBD2,CASRQLAGTDTQYF,TGTGCCAGTCGTCAGCTAGCGGGCACAGATACGCAGTATTTT
TRBJ2-7,TRBV7-8,few,.,CASSLGGLSHEQYF,TGTGCCAGCAGCCTGGGGGGGCTTTCCCACGAGCAGTACTTC
TRBJ2-3,TRBV20-1,.,TRBD2,CSARERTSGHTDTQYF,TGCAGTGCTAGAGAAAGGACTAGCGGGCACACAGATACGCAGTATTTT
TRBJ2-5,TRBV20-1,.,.,CSARDRWNTQYF,TGCAGTGCTAGAGATCGGTGGAACACTCAGTACTTC
TRBJ2-7,TRBV4-1,.,TRBD2,CASSYLAGASYEQYF,TGCGCCAGCAGCTACTTAGCGGGAGCTTCCTACGAGCAGTACTTC